The 18 T cell receptor beta chains below come from one sample, sequenced in a study of T-cell reconstitution after alpha-beta-depleted transplantation in children. Unique molecular identifiers were incorporated during preparation of the TCRbeta library. TCRdb reprocessed the PCR reads with MiXCR, giving one entry per CDR3 protein. Of 500,000 to 750,000 distinct CDR3 sequences in the sample, 10% to 15% were seen once. Sequenced here: PBMCs, mostly from graft donor cells, sampled 360 days after TCRalphabeta/CD19-depleted stem cell transplant. The receptor set was obtained from a male patient younger than 18 who had a stem cell transplant for acute myeloid leukemia, so the T cells may come from the graft donor.

This chain links TRBV6-5 with TRBJ2-5; 7 bases line up with TRBD1. This CDR3 spans 15 amino acids. Trimming cost V 2 bases and J 2 bases; bases outside gene matches: 5. Germline CDR1 and CDR2: MNHEY and SVGAGI. The CDR3 spells CASSYVRGPQETQYF. The CDR3 region has the DNA TGTGCCAGCAGTTACGTTAGGGGGCCGCAAGAGACCCAGTACTTC.

The CDR3 coding sequence is TGTGCCAGCAGAGGGGACAGGGGGCAAGAGACCCAGTACTTC. Its translation is CASRGDRGQETQYF. The chain couples TRBV28 to TRBJ2-5; 11 bases match TRBD1. The CDR3 runs to 14 residues. Germline assignment: CDR1 MDHEN and CDR2 SYDVKM. After removal of 6 bases from V and 2 bases from J, the junction contained 2 bases not matched to a gene.

This chain joins TRBV6-1 and TRBJ2-2; D gene uncertain. This CDR3 comprises 16 residues. V was cut by 6 bases and J by 3 bases, with 17 bases left in between. The germline V gene encodes CDR1 MNHNS and CDR2 SASEGT. The CDR3 here is CASRTAPRLDTGELFF. Here the CDR3 DNA reads TGTGCCAGCAGGACCGCCCCACGCCTCGACACCGGGGAGCTGTTTTTT.

The genes are TRBV15 and TRBJ1-5; D is perhaps TRBD1 (5 bases). Germline values: CDR1 LNHNV, CDR2 YYDKDF (reference sequence). CDR3 length: 12 residues. V dropped 5 bases and J dropped 9 bases, with 11 bases sitting between them. CDR3 coding DNA: TGTGCCACCAGCGGGGCACAAAGGCCCCAGCATTTT. Translating gives CATSGAQRPQHF.

This clonotype appeared many times. The rearrangement uses TRBV20-1 and TRBJ2-1; 15 nucleotides align to TRBD2. V gave up 5 bases and J gave up 4 bases; unmatched junction bases: 6. Germline loops: CDR1 DFQATT, CDR2 SNEGSKA (reference sequence). The CDR3 runs 16 residues. The CDR3 sequence: CSAPGLAGGGYNEQFF. CDR3 bases: TGCAGTGCTCCCGGACTAGCGGGAGGGGGGTACAATGAGCAGTTCTTC.

V usage is TRBV7-9 and J usage is TRBJ2-2, with D possibly being TRBD2 (7 bases). The CDR3 length is 14 residues. The ends were cut back, 7 bases at V and 6 bases at J, with 15 bases in the middle. In germline, CDR1 is SEHNR, CDR2 FQNEAQ (reference sequence). The CDR3 sequence: CASTLGGLAGELFF. As DNA, the CDR3 is TGTGCCAGCACCTTGGGGGGGCTGGCCGGGGAGCTGTTTTTT.

The chain is built from TRBV4-2 and TRBJ2-1; 9 nucleotides align to TRBD2. After removal of 4 bases from V and 7 bases from J, the junction contained 23 bases not matched to a gene. The germline gives CDR1 LGHNA, CDR2 YNFKEQ. The CDR3 runs to 20 residues. The CDR3 DNA reads as TGTGCCAGCAGCCCATCTCCAATAACTAGCGGGTTATCAGAGAGGAATGAGCAGTTCTTC. Translation: CASSPSPITSGLSERNEQFF.

This clonotype was picked up many times. This chain joins TRBV9 and TRBJ2-5; D is ambiguous. The V and J ends lost 4 bases and 5 bases respectively, with 15 bases between them. The CDR3 sequence is 14 residues long. CDR1 is SGDLS, CDR2 YYNGEE, per germline. CDR3 DNA: TGTGCCAGCAGCTCAGGCAACCTTCGGGAGACCCAGTACTTC. Translation: CASSSGNLRETQYF.

This clonotype was seen more than once but under ten times. This chain connects TRBV6-2 or TRBV6-3 to TRBJ2-1; TRBD2 matches 9 bases. CDR3 length equals 17 residues. The germline V gene encodes CDR1 MNHEY and CDR2 SVGEGT. V was pared by 2 bases and J by 6 bases, with 11 bases of the junction left unmatched. CDR3 bases: TGTGCCAGCAGTTACGGTAGGGCGGGAGGGCCGATCAATGAGCAGTTCTTC. This encodes CASSYGRAGGPINEQFF.

This clonotype occurred a few times. V is TRBV12-3 or TRBV12-4 and J is TRBJ2-7; weak D call: TRBD2 (5 bases). The CDR3 has 11 amino acids. V lost 5 bases and J 8 bases, leaving 10 bases between the germline ends. CDR3 DNA sequence: TGTGCCAGCAGTCCCCGGGGAAAGCAGTACTTC. Amino acids: CASSPRGKQYF.

Many counts were recorded for this clonotype. The V gene is TRBV12-3 or TRBV12-4, the J gene TRBJ2-6; 7 bases agree with TRBD1. J was trimmed by 1 base and V by 2 bases; bases with no gene match: 2. The CDR3 is made up of 16 amino acids. The CDR3 DNA sequence: TGTGCCAGCAGTTTACTACAGGGGTCTGGGGCCAACGTCCTGACTTTC. Translation gives CASSLLQGSGANVLTF.

The V call is TRBV4-2, the J call TRBJ2-3; 12 nucleotides line up with TRBD2. CDR1 is LGHNA, CDR2 YNFKEQ, per germline. V dropped 0 bases and J dropped 6; count of bases not matched to a gene: 7. This CDR3 has 17 amino acids. The DNA for the CDR3 is TGTGCCAGCAGCCAAGATGGACTAGCGGGGAATCCGGATACGCAGTATTTT. Protein: CASSQDGLAGNPDTQYF.

This rearrangement joins TRBV9 to TRBJ2-7, with D tentatively TRBD1 (5 bases). Trimming took off 3 bases at V and 4 bases at J, with 11 bases between the two ends. This CDR3 is built from 13 residues. Germline-derived CDR1 and CDR2 are SGDLS and YYNGEE. CDR3 nucleotides: TGTGCCAGCAGCGAGGGGCCGCCATACGAGCAGTACTTC. Amino acid sequence: CASSEGPPYEQYF.

As regards this clonotype: This may arise from a read error, as a much more abundant clone is one base away. V is TRBV24-1 and J is TRBJ1-2; TRBD1 aligns across 11 bases. The CDR3 is 16 amino acids. CDR1 is KGHDR, CDR2 SFDVKD, per germline. CDR3 residues: CDTSDVSGQGDYGYTF. The CDR3 DNA reads as TGTGACACCAGTGATGTTTCGGGACAGGGGGACTATGGCTACACCTTC.

The rearrangement links TRBV28 to TRBJ2-7; TRBD2 aligns across 7 bases. Germline V CDR1 and CDR2: MDHEN, SYDVKM. The ends lost 2 bases at V and 5 bases at J; junction bases unmatched: 15. CDR3 length: 17 residues. The CDR3 DNA sequence: TGTGCCAGCAGTTTACCTTCGGGACTACCGCGTTTTCACGAGCAGTACTTC. Its protein is CASSLPSGLPRFHEQYF. The full variable domain, rest sourced from reference TRBV28 and TRBJ2-7, is DVKVTQSSRYLVKRTGEKVFLECVQDMDHENMFWYRQDPGLGLRLIYFSYDVKMKEKGDIPEGYSVSREKKERFSLILESASTNQTSMYLCASSLPSGLPRFHEQYFGPGTRLTVT.

A few counts support this clonotype. The J gene is TRBJ2-7, the V gene TRBV6-1, with D perhaps matching TRBD1 (7 bases). Trimming took 6 bases from V and 0 from J, leaving 24 bases between them. This CDR3 spans 18 amino acids. In germline, CDR1 is MNHNS, CDR2 SASEGT. CDR3 amino acids: CASRGRTGGQAYSYEQYF. The CDR3, as DNA: TGTGCCAGCAGGGGGAGGACCGGTGGACAGGCCTACTCCTACGAGCAGTACTTC.

The chain employs TRBV4-2 and TRBJ2-5; 7 bases are shared with TRBD2. Germline lookup yields CDR1 LGHNA and CDR2 YNFKEQ. The J segment lost 5 bases and the V segment lost 1 base, leaving 4 bases of the junction unmatched. The CDR3 spans 14 residues. CDR3 sequence reads: CASSQGWGGETQYF. As DNA, the CDR3 is TGTGCCAGCAGCCAAGGTTGGGGGGGGGAGACCCAGTACTTC.

This chain uses TRBV7-2 with TRBJ1-6; no definite D call. Germline V CDR1 and CDR2: SGHTA, FQGNSA. The CDR3 has 14 amino acids. V was shortened by 5 bases and J by 6 bases, with 11 bases between the two germline ends. CDR3 DNA sequence: TGTGCCAGCAGCCAAAAACCCCCTAATTCACCCCTCCACTTT. Encoded protein: CASSQKPPNSPLHF.